The clone carrying this TCR beta chain was counted ten times or more. The antigen is undetermined. In germline, CDR1 is MDHEN, CDR2 SYDVKM. CDR3 size: 11 residues. Between the trimmed V and J ends, which lost 3 bases and 5 bases, there was a span of 5 bases. The data derive from a study of T cell repertoires in cytomegalovirus infection. Looking at the study overall: Carrying CMV and the relevant HLA type showed in public TCR beta signatures. Study results and caveats: HLA-C-restricted TCR beta clonotypes specific for CMV led the ex vivo response. Carriers of CMV and the relevant HLA type were discriminated by public TCR beta frequency.

Using its own MiXCR run on the reads, TCRdb lists one record per CDR3 protein. The table lists 200,000 to 250,000 distinct CDR3 sequences, over 20% of them singletons. This chain connects TRBV28 to TRBJ2-7; D is ambiguous. This TCR was recovered from a human donor in good health (CMV status not recorded). Some clones in this sample may be carry-over from other donors' samples. Material for sequencing was CD8+ T cells from PBMCs. The CDR3 region has the DNA TGTGCCAGCAGTTTCCTCCACGAGCAGTACTTC. Translation: CASSFLHEQYF.